Reported below is one TCR beta chain. One junction end disagrees with the germline gene, perhaps due to a read error. The run depth of the assay was deep. Generated by immunoSEQ multiplex PCR, the TCRdb table keeps only in-frame clones and is missing some. Counted here are hundreds of thousands of clones, less than 80% occurring once; the ten biggest clones make up less than 2%. The sample originates from a study of shared clonotypes between healthy human individuals. The CDR3 runs to 12 residues. CDR1 is SGHNT and CDR2 is YYREEE in the germline V gene (reference sequence). This sequence was found in a woman in her twenties or thirties in good health. What was sequenced was memory CD4+ T cells sorted from blood. The sample's subset: CD45RA-negative fraction. The chain combines TRBV5-4 with TRBJ2-3; 13 bases map to TRBD2. The CDR3 here is CASSLELAGGRF. DNA for the CDR3: TGTGCCAGCAGCTTGGAACTAGCGGGAGGGAGATTT.